Following are 28 T cell receptor beta chains from one sample sequenced in a study of shared clonotypes between healthy human individuals. Some clones are missing from TCRdb's copy, which holds only in-frame ones; the method was immunoSEQ multiplex PCR. Of some 1.4 million clones listed, approximately 96% were seen once; the top ten hold about 1.2%. The specimen sequenced was naive CD4+ T cells sorted from blood. Subset denoted: CD45RA+ positively selected. All receptors derive from a man aged 30 to 45 in good health.

The CDR3 region has the DNA TGTGCCATCAGGGACGGACAGGGGATCTCCTACGAGCAGTACTTC. Translated: CAIRDGQGISYEQYF. V is TRBV10-3 and J is TRBJ2-7; TRBD1 matches 9 bases. CDR3 length: 15 residues. V lost 6 bases to trimming and J lost 0 bases; unmatched junction nucleotides: 6. The germline gives CDR1 ENHRY, CDR2 SYGVKD.

About this clone: Additional DNA sequences in this sample encode the identical CDR3. The chain uses TRBV5-4 and TRBJ2-7; 7 positions agree with TRBD1. CDR3 length: 13 residues. The V and J ends lost 4 bases and 3 bases, in that order; junction bases with no gene match: 4. CDR1 SGHNT and CDR2 YYREEE come from the germline V gene (reference sequence). The CDR3 reads CASSPRDSYEQYF. The DNA for the CDR3 is TGTGCCAGCAGCCCCCGGGACAGCTACGAGCAGTACTTC.

The rearrangement links TRBV10-3 to TRBJ2-7; D might be TRBD2 (5 bases). Trimming removed 3 bases from V and 5 bases from J, with 11 bases in between. This CDR3 contains 13 residues. Germline V lookup: CDR1 ENHRY, CDR2 SYGVKD. Written as DNA, the CDR3 is TGTGCCATCAGTGACCGGGGTTGGGACGAGCAGTACTTC. It codes for CAISDRGWDEQYF.

About this clone itself: The same CDR3 arises from other DNA sequences in this sample as well. The gene calls are TRBV18 and TRBJ2-1; 9 positions match TRBD2. Losses at the gene ends were 6 bases for V and 4 bases for J; bases not matched to a gene: 7. CDR1 KGHSH and CDR2 LQKENI come from the germline V gene. This CDR3 has 15 residues. The DNA of the CDR3 is TGTGCCAGCTCGCCGGGTAGCGGGAGTTACAATGAGCAGTTCTTC. It is translated as CASSPGSGSYNEQFF.

The chain is built from TRBV2 and TRBJ2-1; D remains unclear. Trimming pared 5 bases from V and 7 bases from J, leaving 9 bases between. This CDR3 has 12 amino acids. Germline CDR1 reads SNHLY; CDR2 reads FYNNEI. The CDR3 is CASSPSVNEQFF. Here the CDR3 DNA reads TGTGCCAGCAGTCCGTCCGTTAATGAGCAGTTCTTC. The full variable domain, rest sourced from reference TRBV2 and TRBJ2-1, is EPEVTQTPSHQVTQMGQEVILRCVPISNHLYFYWYRQILGQKVEFLVSFYNNEISEKSEIFDDQFSVERPDGSNFTLKIRSTKLEDSAMYFCASSPSVNEQFFGPGTRLTVL.

This rearrangement joins TRBV18 to TRBJ2-5, with D perhaps matching TRBD1 or TRBD2 (6 bases each). Germline CDR1 KGHSH, CDR2 LQKENI. V shed 4 bases and J shed 5 bases, with 23 bases lying between them. CDR3 length: 17 residues. The CDR3 protein is CASSQPRGAVPSETQYF. The CDR3 coding sequence is TGTGCCAGCTCACAACCTAGGGGGGCGGTTCCTTCGGAGACCCAGTACTTC.

This chain connects TRBV27 to TRBJ2-7, with 8 bases matching TRBD2. The V and J ends lost 2 bases and 3 bases, in that order; junction bases with no gene match: 6. Looked up from germline, CDR1 is MNHEY and CDR2 is SMNVEV (reference sequence). The CDR3 contains 15 residues. CDR3 protein: CASSLVAGSFYEQYF. The DNA for the CDR3 is TGTGCCAGCAGTTTAGTAGCGGGATCCTTCTACGAGCAGTACTTC.

The genes are TRBV11-1 and TRBJ2-5, with 8 bases that match TRBD2. CDR1 is SGHAT, CDR2 FQDESV, per germline (reference sequence). This CDR3 is 16 amino acids long. V gave up 4 bases and J gave up 2 bases; unmatched junction bases: 9. This chain's CDR3 is CASSSVGAGGQETQYF. The CDR3 bases are TGTGCCAGCAGCTCTGTGGGGGCGGGGGGTCAAGAGACCCAGTACTTC.

This chain joins TRBV6-5 and TRBJ2-7; maybe TRBD1 (7 bases). The CDR3 contains 12 residues. The V end lost 7 bases, the J end lost 6 bases, and 13 bases lay between the germline ends. The germline V gene has CDR1 MNHEY and CDR2 SVGAGI. CDR3 nucleotides: TGTGCCAGCACCCAGGGGGGTGGCGAGCAGTACTTC. It encodes CASTQGGGEQYF.

Only one count was recorded for this clone. The CDR3 region is CASSLGIITDTQYF. CDR3 coding DNA: TGCGCCAGCAGCTTGGGTATCATCACAGATACGCAGTATTTT. This rearrangement joins TRBV5-1 to TRBJ2-3; D remains unclear. Between the trimmed V and J ends, which lost 0 bases and 2 bases, there was a span of 7 bases. Germline V lookup: CDR1 SGHRS, CDR2 YFSETQ. There are 14 residues in the CDR3.

In this sample, this clone turned up once. The chain combines TRBV7-2 with TRBJ2-3; TRBD2 aligns across 12 bases. Germline V gene data show CDR1 as SGHTA and CDR2 as FQGNSA. V lost 4 bases to trimming and J lost 9 bases; unmatched junction nucleotides: 11. The CDR3 spans 16 residues. CDR3 DNA sequence: TGTGCCAGCAGCTCATCAAAGGGACTAGCGGGTCAGACGCAGTATTTT. This sequence encodes CASSSSKGLAGQTQYF.

This chain connects TRBV6-6 to TRBJ2-2, with D unclear. This CDR3 is built from 14 residues. Germline V gene sequence: CDR1 MNHNY, CDR2 SVGAGI (reference sequence). V lost 6 bases and J 2 bases, leaving 10 bases between the germline ends. In DNA, the CDR3 is TGTGCCAGCAGAAGTTTGGGAAACACCGGGGAGCTGTTTTTT. This encodes CASRSLGNTGELFF.

V usage is TRBV9 and J usage is TRBJ2-5, with D perhaps TRBD1 (6 bases). Germline CDR1 is SGDLS and CDR2 is YYNGEE. The CDR3 contains 15 residues. The ends were cut back, 2 bases at V and 5 bases at J, with 16 bases in the middle. The CDR3 DNA follows: TGTGCCAGCAGCGTCAACCCCGACAGGACGGAGACCCAGTACTTC. Its protein is CASSVNPDRTETQYF.

The chain joins TRBV11-2 to TRBJ2-7, with 9 bases aligning to TRBD1. The CDR3 length is 16 residues. Germline V gene sequence: CDR1 SGHAT, CDR2 FQNNGV. Unmatched junction bases numbered 8, after V lost 1 base and J lost 4 bases. The CDR3 loop is CASSLGGTGRNYEQYF. In nucleotides, the CDR3 is TGTGCCAGCAGCTTAGGGGGGACAGGGCGGAATTACGAGCAGTACTTC. Looking up the rest from reference TRBV11-2 and TRBJ2-7 gives the full variable domain: EAGVAQSPRYKIIEKRQSVAFWCNPISGHATLYWYQQILGQGPKLLIQFQNNGVVDDSQLPKDRFSAERLKGVDSTLKIQPAKLEDSAVYLCASSLGGTGRNYEQYFGPGTRLTVT.

The chain uses TRBV27 and TRBJ2-1, with 8 bases aligning to TRBD1. J lost 7 bases, V lost 6 bases, and 14 bases had no gene match. From germline, CDR1 is MNHEY and CDR2 SMNVEV (reference sequence). CDR3 length: 16 residues. DNA of the CDR3: TGTGCCAGCAGCAAGTACCGGGCAGGGGGCGCGAATGAGCAGTTCTTC. Its translation is CASSKYRAGGANEQFF.

This clone appeared a single time. The chain combines TRBV10-2 with TRBJ2-1, with 10 positions matching TRBD2. The CDR3 covers 16 residues. CDR1 is WSHSY, CDR2 SAAADI, per germline. The junction had 3 bases not matched to a gene; V was cut back by 4 bases and J by 0 bases. As DNA, the CDR3 is TGCGCCAGCAGTGTCCCTAGCGGGAGCTCCTACAATGAGCAGTTCTTC. It translates to CASSVPSGSSYNEQFF.

The V call is TRBV29-1, the J call TRBJ2-7; D is unclear. There are 13 residues in the CDR3. CDR1 SQVTM and CDR2 ANQGSEA come from the germline V gene. The V gene lost 6 bases and the J gene lost 1 base, with 13 bases spanning the gap. The CDR3 spells CSVRSPPSYEQYF. The CDR3 region has the DNA TGCAGCGTCCGTTCCCCCCCTTCCTACGAGCAGTACTTC.

Notes on this clone: An end of the junction differs from the germline gene, which may be a read error. This CDR3 is also generated by other DNA sequences in the sample. This chain uses TRBV7-7 with TRBJ2-5; 9 nucleotides line up with TRBD1. The CDR3 contains 15 residues. From germline, CDR1 is SSHAT and CDR2 FNYEAQ (reference sequence). This CDR3 is CASSLPGQGQETQYF. In nucleotides, the CDR3 is TGTGCTAGCAGCTTACCGGGACAGGGCCAAGAGACCCAGTACTTC.

This clone turned up a few times. V and J are TRBV27 and TRBJ1-1, with D possibly TRBD1 on 6 matching bases. The germline CDR1 and CDR2 sequences are MNHEY and SMNVEV (reference sequence). Trimming pared 4 bases from V and 0 bases from J, leaving 9 bases between. This CDR3 region has 14 residues. CDR3 sequence (DNA): TGTGCCAGCAGTTCAGGGACACTGAACACTGAAGCTTTCTTT. Its translation is CASSSGTLNTEAFF.

This sequence joins TRBV7-6 and TRBJ1-2, with 9 bases lining up with TRBD1. The J segment lost 2 bases and the V segment lost 4 bases, leaving 8 bases of the junction unmatched. Germline loops: CDR1 SGHVS, CDR2 FNYEAQ. The CDR3 extends over 16 amino acids. The CDR3 DNA reads as TGTGCCAGCAGCTCCCCAACCGGGACAGGGAACTATGGCTACACCTTC. Its protein is CASSSPTGTGNYGYTF.

The chain employs TRBV18 and TRBJ2-1; D uncertain. This CDR3 has 19 amino acids. The germline CDR1 and CDR2 sequences are KGHSH and LQKENI. Trimming took 1 base from V and 4 from J, leaving 23 bases between them. In DNA form, the CDR3 reads TGTGCCAGCTCACCACGGGAACAGACTCCCCTCACTCTTTACAATGAGCAGTTCTTC. Amino acids: CASSPREQTPLTLYNEQFF.

This chain joins TRBV5-4 and TRBJ2-7; a weak D match, TRBD1 (5 bases). V lost 0 bases, J lost 6 bases, and 10 bases lay in between. The CDR3 spans 13 residues. Germline V gene sequence: CDR1 SGHNT, CDR2 YYREEE (reference sequence). CDR3 in DNA: TGTGCCAGCAGCTTGGGGGGCTTTAGCGAGCAGTACTTC. It is translated as CASSLGGFSEQYF.

The V call is TRBV6-5, the J call TRBJ2-1, with a possible D match to TRBD1 (5 bases). CDR3 size: 15 residues. Germline values: CDR1 MNHEY, CDR2 SVGAGI. With 2 bases removed from V and 8 bases from J, the gap between germline ends came to 16 bases. Here the CDR3 reads CASSYRGPILHEQFF. CDR3 coding DNA: TGTGCCAGCAGTTACAGGGGCCCAATCCTCCATGAGCAGTTCTTC.

This clone came up once. This chain links TRBV18 with TRBJ2-3, with TRBD1 as a possible D gene (6 bases). V lost 2 bases and J 1 base, leaving 13 bases between the germline ends. Germline assignment: CDR1 KGHSH and CDR2 LQKENI. CDR3 length equals 16 residues. In DNA form, the CDR3 reads TGTGCCAGCTCACCAGTCACAGGGCCTCGCACAGATACGCAGTATTTT. Its protein product is CASSPVTGPRTDTQYF.

The chain's CDR3 is CASSPGLGLGWDTQYF. The CDR3 region has the DNA TGTGCCAGCAGCCCAGGCCTGGGACTAGGATGGGATACGCAGTATTTT. V usage is TRBV9 and J usage is TRBJ2-3; 8 nucleotides agree with TRBD2. This CDR3 region has 16 residues. Trimming at V came to 4 bases and at J to 6 bases, leaving 13 bases not matched to a gene. Germline CDR1 SGDLS, CDR2 YYNGEE.

The chain employs TRBV29-1 and TRBJ2-5, with D unresolved. V shed 2 bases and J shed 2 bases, with 9 bases lying between them. Looked up from germline, CDR1 is SQVTM and CDR2 is ANQGSEA. The CDR3 contains 13 residues. The CDR3 loop is CSVEKTDQETQYF. CDR3 DNA sequence: TGCAGCGTTGAAAAGACGGATCAAGAGACCCAGTACTTC.

The V and J genes are TRBV9 and TRBJ2-5; D is perhaps TRBD2 (7 bases). Germline lookup yields CDR1 SGDLS and CDR2 YYNGEE. Trimming left V 0 bases short and J 1 base short, with 16 bases between. This CDR3 is 17 amino acids long. CDR3 sequence (DNA): TGTGCCAGCAGCGTAGAGGCGGGGGCGTTGGGCCAAGAGACCCAGTACTTC. Translated: CASSVEAGALGQETQYF.

The V call is TRBV27, the J call TRBJ2-3; D is possibly TRBD2 (5 bases). CDR1 and CDR2 from the germline V gene are MNHEY and SMNVEV (reference sequence). The CDR3 extends over 14 amino acids. The V end lost 5 bases, the J end lost 3 bases, and 12 bases lay between the germline ends. CDR3 amino acids: CASSTRGLTDTQYF. DNA of the CDR3: TGTGCCAGCAGTACTCGGGGATTAACAGATACGCAGTATTTT.